What follows describes a single T cell receptor (beta chain). Original analysis: Quantification of nucleated cells was approximated via reference gene primer amplification. The protocol was immunoSEQ multiplex PCR, while the TCRdb copy is restricted to in-frame clones and leaves out a portion. V, J and clone size are those of that table, while D and trimming were read from the DNA. Altogether around 170,000 clones are present, roughly nine tenths being singletons, with the ten largest covering 7% to 8%. The data were taken from a study of blood T cell repertoires in COVID-19. This CDR3 spans 13 amino acids. Germline V gene lookup returns CDR1 LNHNV and CDR2 YYDKDF (reference sequence). V lost 4 bases and J lost 1, with 7 bases in between. Everyone who took part was roughly 18 to 90 years old, and they came from about 23 US areas.

The V gene is TRBV15, the J gene TRBJ1-1; no reliable D call. This receptor was identified in a woman in her fifties or sixties who had recovered from COVID-19. Sequenced sample: PBMCs or T cells enriched from blood (not recorded which). The CDR3 region has the DNA TGTGCCACCAGCATCCAGGAGAACACTGAAGCTTTCTTT. This translates into CATSIQENTEAFF.